This TCR beta chain was sequenced for a study of cytomegalovirus exposure and HLA in healthy donors. Study results and caveats: Common viral pathogens were later found to be apparently linked to several of the most significant clusters. Most likely, a cluster of highly shared sequence variants arose as a sequencing artifact. Reports indicate that TCR beta sequences accurately predicted the HLA-A and HLA-B alleles of most subjects.

V was shortened by 7 bases and J by 4 bases, with 12 bases between the two germline ends. CDR3 size: 13 residues. From germline, CDR1 is MDHEN and CDR2 SYDVKM. As regards this clone: Antigen specificity is unknown.

In the PCR, 60 Vbeta and 13 Jbeta primers were used. Some clones are missing from TCRdb's copy, which holds only in-frame ones; the method was immunoSEQ multiplex PCR. The repertoire holds roughly 130,000 clones, 75% to 85% seen once, with 1% in the top ten. Input material: PBMCs. The chain links TRBV28 to TRBJ2-3; unclear D gene. This receptor was taken from a man aged 35 to 55 in good health and CMV-seronegative. The CDR3 here is CASKVVAADTQYF. CDR3 DNA: TGTGCCAGCAAGGTGGTAGCTGCAGATACGCAGTATTTT.